This TCR beta chain emerged from a study of CD8+ T cells in alopecia areata. Sequencing templates came from extracted RNA that was reverse transcribed into cDNA. Here immunoSEQ multiplex PCR was the method, and the copy in TCRdb shows in-frame clones only, minus some. The sample contains 90,000 to 100,000 clones, roughly 64% of which appear only once. The CDR3 is 13 residues long. Trimming shortened V by 6 bases and J by 5 bases, and 14 bases separated the two germline ends. Germline V CDR1 and CDR2: SGHDN, FVKESK. Treatment in this sample: oral pan-JAK inhibitor, 5-10 mg twice daily. Here the sequenced sample was CD8+ T cells sorted from blood, taken at week 4, from a patient treated with tofacitinib. J is TRBJ2-7 and V is TRBV14, with a possible D match to TRBD1 (8 bases). The clonotype comes from a human donor with alopecia areata. The CDR3 region is CASRHRGGNEQYF. For the CDR3, the DNA is TGTGCCAGCAGACACAGGGGGGGGAACGAGCAGTACTTC.